This T cell receptor (beta chain) appears in the sequencing data of a study of cytotoxic CD8 clonotypes in ibrutinib-treated CLL. Points from the study as a whole: A rise in clonality was seen at ibrutinib response, and a fall back toward baseline was seen at progression. At the start, clonality exceeded age-matched healthy donors and followed circulating CD8+ T-cell counts.

Points on this clone: What it recognizes is unknown.

Target depth was 1 in 200,000 to 1 in 1 million T cells, about 10x per clonotype. Clones were read by immunoSEQ multiplex PCR, and TCRdb kept only the in-frame ones, dropping some. The table records some 81,000 clones, roughly 77% of them present only once. CDR1 is SGHRS and CDR2 is YFSETQ in the germline V gene. The CDR3 consists of 14 residues. Deletions cut 3 bases from V and 5 bases from J, with 15 bases between. This specimen was PBMCs, taken after 12 months of ibrutinib treatment. The sequence derives from a human donor with chronic lymphocytic leukemia. The rearrangement links TRBV5-1 to TRBJ2-7; D is tentatively TRBD1 or TRBD2 (5 bases each). CDR3 loop: CASSYRPGDDEQYF. CDR3 nucleotides: TGCGCCAGCAGCTACCGCCCCGGGGACGACGAGCAGTACTTC.